Listed here are 28 T cell receptor beta chains from one sample, sequenced in a study of T cell responses to AZD1222 COVID-19 vaccine. Clones were read by immunoSEQ multiplex PCR, and TCRdb kept only the in-frame ones, dropping some. The table includes 200,000 to 300,000 clones, roughly 93% detected once. The specimen comprised peripheral blood, sampled on day 0 of AZD1222 vaccination. Receptor source: an adult in good health.

This clone showed up just a few times. The chain employs TRBV19 and TRBJ2-1; the match to TRBD2 covers 7 bases. The CDR3 is made up of 16 amino acids. The V segment lost 5 bases and the J segment 1 base; nucleotides outside the gene matches: 8. The germline V gene encodes CDR1 LNHDA and CDR2 SQIVND (reference sequence). The CDR3 loop reads CASSPGGSASYNEQFF. The CDR3 DNA reads as TGTGCCAGTAGTCCTGGCGGGAGCGCATCCTACAATGAGCAGTTCTTC.

The J gene is TRBJ2-1, the V gene TRBV19; 8 nucleotides line up with TRBD1. CDR1 is LNHDA and CDR2 is SQIVND in the germline V gene (reference sequence). The CDR3 covers 14 residues. The trim removed 5 bases at V and 8 bases at J, leaving 8 bases unmatched. CDR3 nucleotides: TGTGCCAGTAGTTTGTCAGGGGGCTTGGATGAGCAGTTCTTC. The encoded protein is CASSLSGGLDEQFF.

The J gene is TRBJ1-6, the V gene TRBV5-1; 7 nucleotides align to TRBD1. This CDR3 contains 15 residues. Trimming at V came to 0 bases and at J to 10 bases, leaving 7 bases not matched to a gene. CDR1 and CDR2 from the germline V gene are SGHRS and YFSETQ. The CDR3 sequence is CASSLAGTDRSPLHF. In DNA, the CDR3 is TGCGCCAGCAGCTTGGCCGGGACAGACAGATCACCCCTCCACTTT.

The V call is TRBV13, the J call TRBJ2-7, with D perhaps matching TRBD1 (5 bases). The V end was cut by 2 bases, the J end by 13 bases, with 12 bases between. CDR1 is PRHDT and CDR2 is FYEKMQ in the germline V gene (reference sequence). The CDR3 is made up of 11 amino acids. This CDR3 reads CASSLRGSCYF. The CDR3 coding sequence is TGTGCCAGCAGCTTAAGGGGATCCTGTTACTTC.

V gene TRBV2 combines with J gene TRBJ1-6; the D is unclear. Trimming removed 2 bases at V and 6 bases at J, with 11 bases between. The CDR3 has 15 residues. CDR1 is SNHLY and CDR2 is FYNNEI in the germline V gene. The DNA of the CDR3 is TGTGCCAGCAGTGAATATCAGCTCCCTAATTCACCCCTCCACTTT. It yields the protein CASSEYQLPNSPLHF.

This chain uses TRBV11-2 with TRBJ2-1; D perhaps matches TRBD2 (6 bases). The V end lost 3 bases, the J end lost 8 bases, and 17 bases lay between the germline ends. The CDR3 contains 15 residues. CDR1 is SGHAT, CDR2 FQNNGV, per germline. The CDR3 loop reads CASSLRLGAGYEQFF. The CDR3 DNA follows: TGTGCCAGCAGCTTGAGACTAGGGGCTGGTTATGAGCAGTTCTTC.

The chain is built from TRBV10-3 and TRBJ2-7; 9 bases agree with TRBD1. This CDR3 has 13 amino acids. Per germline, CDR1 ENHRY and CDR2 SYGVKD. The junction had 1 base not matched to a gene; V was cut back by 6 bases and J by 1 base. The CDR3 region is CAIRDRGSYEQYF. As DNA, the CDR3 is TGTGCCATCAGGGACAGGGGTTCCTACGAGCAGTACTTC.

V usage is TRBV11-3 and J usage is TRBJ1-2; tentative D call: TRBD1 (6 bases). CDR3 length equals 13 residues. Germline loops: CDR1 SGHNT, CDR2 YENEEA. Trimming pared 6 bases from V and 1 base from J, leaving 9 bases between. This CDR3 reads CASRTGYNYGYTF. The CDR3 region has the DNA TGTGCCAGCAGGACAGGCTATAACTATGGCTACACCTTC.

Here the CDR3 reads CASSRTSGGDGEQFF. The CDR3 region has the DNA TGTGCCAGCAGTAGAACTAGCGGAGGGGATGGTGAGCAGTTCTTC. The rearrangement links TRBV27 to TRBJ2-1, with 8 bases aligning to TRBD2. The ends lost 5 bases at V and 9 bases at J; junction bases unmatched: 12. The CDR3 covers 15 residues. Germline V gives CDR1 MNHEY, CDR2 SMNVEV (reference sequence).

The chain uses TRBV6-2 or TRBV6-3 and TRBJ1-5; D gene unclear. The germline V gene encodes CDR1 MNHEY and CDR2 SVGEGT. The CDR3 has 15 residues. V was cut by 2 bases and J by 0 bases, with 8 bases left in between. The CDR3 protein is CASSYVHHSNQPQHF. In nucleotides, the CDR3 is TGTGCCAGCAGTTACGTGCATCATAGCAATCAGCCCCAGCATTTT.

J is TRBJ2-7 and V is TRBV5-1; TRBD1 matches at 8 bases. Germline V gene data show CDR1 as SGHRS and CDR2 as YFSETQ. V lost 5 bases and J lost 6; bases outside the gene matches: 4. The CDR3 length is 12 residues. The CDR3 DNA follows: TGCGCCAGCAGTTCACAGGGGGGCGAGCAGTACTTC. This encodes CASSSQGGEQYF.

J is TRBJ1-5 and V is TRBV9, with unresolved D. The CDR3 extends over 14 amino acids. Germline V gene data show CDR1 as SGDLS and CDR2 as YYNGEE. Trimming took 0 bases from V and 10 from J, leaving 14 bases between them. The CDR3 region is CASSVEPGLGPQHF. The DNA of the CDR3 is TGTGCCAGCAGCGTAGAACCAGGACTCGGACCCCAGCATTTT.

This chain joins TRBV2 and TRBJ2-7; no firm D call. The germline V gene encodes CDR1 SNHLY and CDR2 FYNNEI. The CDR3 loop spans 16 amino acids. The V end lost 6 bases, the J end lost 2 bases, and 20 bases lay between the germline ends. The CDR3 loop reads CASRNPLRTFAYEQYF. The CDR3, as DNA: TGTGCCAGCAGAAACCCCCTGAGGACCTTCGCCTACGAGCAGTACTTC.

This sequence joins TRBV7-8 and TRBJ2-7; D remains unclear. Trimming shortened V by 5 bases and J by 4 bases, and 21 bases separated the two germline ends. The CDR3 covers 16 residues. CDR1 is SGHVS and CDR2 is FQNEAQ in the germline V gene. The CDR3 sequence: CASSQPKLSHGYEQYF. The DNA for the CDR3 is TGTGCCAGCAGCCAACCGAAATTGTCGCACGGATACGAGCAGTACTTC.

The chain combines TRBV5-1 with TRBJ2-1; maybe TRBD1 (5 bases). Germline loops: CDR1 SGHRS, CDR2 YFSETQ. The CDR3 is 14 amino acids. Trimming shortened V by 7 bases and J by 1 base, and 12 bases separated the two germline ends. CDR3 bases: TGCGCCAGCCGACAGTATCCGTCCTACAATGAGCAGTTCTTC. Protein sequence: CASRQYPSYNEQFF.

CDR3 residues: CASSIVNSEQFF. Here the CDR3 DNA reads TGTGCCAGTAGTATAGTTAACTCCGAGCAGTTCTTC. The rearrangement links TRBV19 to TRBJ2-1; D unclear. The germline CDR1 and CDR2 sequences are LNHDA and SQIVND (reference sequence). The CDR3 has 12 amino acids. The V gene lost 1 base and the J gene lost 10 bases, with 8 bases spanning the gap.

This clone was observed a single time. The V call is TRBV4-3, the J call TRBJ1-2; tentatively, D is TRBD1 (5 bases). The V gene lost 0 bases and the J gene lost 0 bases, with 11 bases spanning the gap. The germline CDR1 and CDR2 sequences are LGHNA and YSLEER. The CDR3 is made up of 16 amino acids. The CDR3 reads CASSQEGAGSNYGYTF. The CDR3, as DNA: TGCGCCAGCAGCCAAGAAGGGGCAGGCTCTAACTATGGCTACACCTTC.

This clone has only a few counts. The CDR3 sequence: CASSADRTYEQYF. The DNA for the CDR3 is TGTGCCAGCTCAGCGGACAGAACCTACGAGCAGTACTTC. The gene calls are TRBV18 and TRBJ2-7; tentative D call: TRBD1 (6 bases). This CDR3 has 13 residues. V was shortened by 5 bases and J by 2 bases, with 10 bases between the two germline ends. Germline CDR1 reads KGHSH; CDR2 reads LQKENI.

The genes are TRBV7-2 and TRBJ2-3; TRBD1 aligns across 9 bases. V lost 2 bases, J lost 2 bases, and 5 bases stayed unmatched. CDR1 and CDR2 (germline): SGHTA, FQGNSA. The CDR3 extends over 16 amino acids. The CDR3 DNA follows: TGTGCCAGCAGCTTAAAGACAGGGGGTTACACAGATACGCAGTATTTT. This codes for CASSLKTGGYTDTQYF.

The chain uses TRBV6-5 and TRBJ1-1, with D possibly being TRBD1 (6 bases). Germline V gene lookup returns CDR1 MNHEY and CDR2 SVGAGI. The CDR3 contains 13 residues. V lost 4 bases and J 5 bases, leaving 11 bases between the germline ends. CDR3 sequence: CASSFEGETEAFF. The CDR3 bases are TGTGCCAGCAGTTTTGAGGGGGAAACTGAAGCTTTCTTT.

The CDR3 loop reads CASSPSGGFDEKLFF. CDR3 in DNA: TGTGCCAGCTCACCTTCCGGGGGATTTGATGAAAAACTGTTTTTT. V is TRBV18 and J is TRBJ1-4; D is possibly TRBD1 (5 bases). The CDR3 consists of 15 residues. Germline CDR1 reads KGHSH; CDR2 reads LQKENI. Trimming took off 3 bases at V and 6 bases at J, with 14 bases between the two ends.

This chain joins TRBV3-1 (or the pseudogene TRBV3-2) and TRBJ2-6; D unclear. Germline CDR1 and CDR2: LGHDT and YNNKEL (reference sequence). Trimming shortened V by 1 base and J by 4 bases, and 8 bases separated the two germline ends. This CDR3 has 15 amino acids. DNA of the CDR3: TGTGCCAGCAGCCAAGTTGGGGAAGGGGCCAACGTCCTGACTTTC. Protein: CASSQVGEGANVLTF.

The chain combines TRBV28 with TRBJ1-4; D not resolved. V gave up 2 bases and J gave up 0 bases, with 7 bases separating them. This CDR3 has 15 amino acids. CDR1 is MDHEN, CDR2 SYDVKM, per germline. CDR3 in amino acids: CASSLMIATNEKLFF. CDR3 coding DNA: TGTGCCAGCAGTTTAATGATTGCAACTAATGAAAAACTGTTTTTT. Looking up the rest from reference TRBV28 and TRBJ1-4 gives the full variable domain: DVKVTQSSRYLVKRTGEKVFLECVQDMDHENMFWYRQDPGLGLRLIYFSYDVKMKEKGDIPEGYSVSREKKERFSLILESASTNQTSMYLCASSLMIATNEKLFFGSGTQLSVL.

The chain links TRBV11-2 to TRBJ2-1; unclear D gene. The V end lost 1 base, the J end lost 6 bases, and 7 bases lay between the germline ends. Per the germline V gene, CDR1 is SGHAT and CDR2 is FQNNGV. CDR3 length: 13 amino acids. CDR3 nucleotide sequence: TGTGCCAGCAGCTTAGGCCTAGGCAATGAGCAGTTCTTC. Translating gives CASSLGLGNEQFF. Drawing the rest from reference TRBV11-2 and TRBJ2-1, the complete variable domain is EAGVAQSPRYKIIEKRQSVAFWCNPISGHATLYWYQQILGQGPKLLIQFQNNGVVDDSQLPKDRFSAERLKGVDSTLKIQPAKLEDSAVYLCASSLGLGNEQFFGPGTRLTVL.

The CDR3 here is CASSLSRLAPEQYF. CDR3 sequence (DNA): TGTGCCAGCAGTTTATCCAGACTAGCCCCCGAGCAGTACTTC. V and J are TRBV27 and TRBJ2-7; 7 bases match TRBD2. Germline CDR1 MNHEY, CDR2 SMNVEV (reference sequence). The CDR3 extends over 14 amino acids. The ends lost 0 bases at V and 6 bases at J; junction bases unmatched: 5.

This chain uses TRBV28 with TRBJ1-5, with 8 bases fitting TRBD1. From germline, CDR1 is MDHEN and CDR2 SYDVKM. The V gene end was trimmed by 6 bases and the J gene end by 0 bases; junction bases not matched to a gene: 7. CDR3 length: 16 residues. The CDR3 nucleotides read TGTGCCAGCAGGAACAGGGGGACTTATAGCAATCAGCCCCAGCATTTT. It yields the protein CASRNRGTYSNQPQHF.

The chain joins TRBV25-1 to TRBJ2-3; 11 bases agree with TRBD2. Germline assignment: CDR1 MGHDK and CDR2 SYGVNS. The CDR3 has 15 amino acids. The trim removed 6 bases at V and 2 bases at J, leaving 4 bases unmatched. CDR3 loop: CASSLAGGPTDTQYF. In DNA, the CDR3 is TGTGCCAGCAGCTTAGCGGGAGGGCCCACAGATACGCAGTATTTT.

The chain joins TRBV7-3 to TRBJ2-5, with D hard to call. Trimming pared 5 bases from V and 6 bases from J, leaving 22 bases between. This CDR3 is 16 amino acids long. Germline V gene data show CDR1 as SGHTA and CDR2 as FQGTGA. The CDR3 DNA sequence: TGTGCCAGCAGCCCAGACTGTATTCCGGAAGAGAAGACCCAGTACTTC. Its protein is CASSPDCIPEEKTQYF.